This T cell receptor (beta chain) was recorded in a study of cytomegalovirus exposure and HLA in healthy donors (dated by TCRdb to 2015 to 2018). In the study overall: According to an earlier analysis of a few hundred of the donors, 150 million to 200 million T cells yielded some 120 million unique TCR beta sequences and roughly 280 Gb of sequence data. Approximately 300 gigabases of sequencing data and approximately 92 million unique TCR sequences made up an early release that covered some 640 HLA-typed donors. Among the roughly 400 genotyped donors, approximately 82% belonged to the genetic ancestry cluster associated with self-reported Caucasian donors. The aim of the study was to test whether cataloging public T cell receptors could identify signatures of past pathogen exposure. The study used immunosequencing to profile the T cell repertoires of more than 650 subjects and linked those repertoires to cytomegalovirus serostatus. In addition to the first cohort of roughly 700 subjects, a separate validation cohort of approximately 120 different subjects was used. The study combined high-throughput TCR immunosequencing, statistical association of individual TCRs with disease status, and machine learning to predict cytomegalovirus infection status. A later analysis re-analyzed previously published TCR beta repertoires from 666 donors and added high-resolution HLA genotyping to study TCR occurrence patterns. Rather than using new phenotypic data, the later analysis identified candidate immune exposures from TCR beta sequences and from how often those sequences occurred across donors. To decide whether each TCR beta V gene segment behaved as functional or pseudogenic, an earlier analysis of over 500 of the donors relied on high-throughput TCR beta sequencing. Donor age, sex, ethnicity and CMV serostatus were compiled together with the repertoire data. In a later genetic analysis, genome-wide SNP genotypes for about three fifths of the roughly 670 donors were used, and that subset was treated as a discovery cohort. All discovery cohort repertoires had been generated on a single sequencing platform. Both class I and class II loci were covered by HLA typing, at four-digit resolution. The number of typed donors differed by locus: 629-630 for A, B, C, DRB1 and DQB1; approximately 520 for DQA1; over 600 for DPA1; and about 450 for DPB1. A handful of DR-DQ haplotypes were handled as single units for association and clustering because linkage in the cohort was strong. Across some 400 genotyped donors of the cohort, an average of 235,054 unique TCR beta nucleotide sequences per donor were sequenced, and roughly 17% of those sequences were non-productive. Findings and caveats that apply to the study as a whole: An earlier analysis of 587 of the donors showed that most TCR beta V segments appeared in productive rearrangements either about 87% or about 30% of the time, which broadly matched IMGT annotations. Most CMV-associated TCR beta chains appeared to be HLA-restricted in a later analysis, and the HLA associations seemed to be driven largely by CMV exposure. According to a later analysis, TCR association rates differed among HLA loci, with DRB1 alleles showing the most associated TCRs and HLA-C alleles showing the fewest. A later analysis reported that several top co-occurrence clusters appeared linked to parvovirus B19, influenza, CMV and Epstein-Barr virus. The earlier analysis of 587 of the donors excluded approximately 17 rarely observed V segments, including chromosome 9 orphons, because counts were too low. According to a later genetic analysis, donors in an Asian-associated ancestry cluster had fewer N-insertions in productive TCRs than the approximately 630-donor mean. The cohort was sequenced for TCR beta chains only, and without alpha or paired-chain data the features that could be detected were limited. At a false discovery rate of 0.05, a later analysis linked about 16,000 TCR beta sequences to specific HLA alleles. The 87-base-pair reads could not distinguish some IMGT-functional V segments, including TRBV6-2 and TRBV6-3, so those segments were excluded. According to the authors, the approach could potentially be generalized to other disease states and immunological phenotypes. Cytomegalovirus status was reported to be diagnosed by the classifier with high specificity and sensitivity in both the original and validation cohorts. An association between a missense DCLRE1C variant and V-gene and J-gene trimming of TCR beta chains was found in a later genetic analysis and replicated in an independent cohort. In vitro tests confirmed that three of the cytomegalovirus-associated TCR beta chains recognize cytomegalovirus antigens. In a later analysis, HLA-associated TCR beta chains were found to be more clonally expanded and to have lower generation probabilities than equally common non-associated chains. Strong co-occurrence of HLA alleles, especially DR and DQ, made assigning TCR associations to individual alleles difficult. A further reported finding was that TCR beta sequences accurately predicted the HLA-A and HLA-B alleles for most subjects in the first cohort. Most TCR sequences were seen in very few donors, while some public TCRs were found in many individuals. Presence/absence analyses assumed roughly uniform sequencing depth across donors, an assumption that may not hold. A total of 164 TCR beta chains were listed by the study as associated with cytomegalovirus. The sequencing pipeline was judged likely to have produced a cluster of highly shared sequence variants as a technical artifact. Because some donors lacked HLA typing at each locus, the association tests relied only on the typed subset. Immune exposure information for the cohort was limited to CMV serostatus. Correlated functional status among segregating V segments might reflect linkage disequilibrium, but an unknown experimental factor could not be ruled out.

The cohort comprised fewer than 700 healthy bone marrow donors. At the time of sampling, all cohort members were nominally healthy, though unrecorded immune exposures were likely present. The donor was CMV seronegative and belonged to the group of several hundred seronegative cohort members. A peripheral blood sample was provided by each donor, and peripheral blood mononuclear cells were used for TCR beta sequencing. The Qiagen DNeasy Blood Extraction Kit was used to extract genomic DNA from the blood cell samples. Via the germline V gene, CDR1 is SGHAT and CDR2 FQNNGV. V is pruned by 1 base and J by 4 bases, leaving 15 bases of the junction without a gene match. The CDR3 runs 18 residues from the cysteine to the phenylalanine. CDR3 DNA is the only sequence kept; it has 54 bases, read in frame from the first base. On this clone itself: This clone's antigen is unknown. Base qualities are not at hand, and no much larger clone is one base apart.

The library was generated by the immunoSEQ multiplex PCR assay. For the multiplex PCR, a mixture combining 60 forward primers for TCR Vbeta segments and 13 reverse primers for TCR Jbeta segments was used. The CDR3 region of rearranged TCR beta genes was amplified from genomic DNA with a multiplex PCR assay. The amplified TCR beta libraries were sequenced on the Illumina HiSeq System as 87-base-pair reads. The study's own analysis went as follows. A later analysis counted about 80 million unique TCR beta chains across the 550 to 700 repertoires, and some 11 million of these chains were shared by at least two donors. Raw reads were error-corrected and collapsed into unique sequences by a nearest-neighbor algorithm in which closely related sequences were merged to remove PCR and sequencing errors. To assign V, D and J gene segments, CDR3 sequences were aligned to IMGT reference sequences. For a sequence to be retained, a match of at least six nucleotides was required to both a V gene segment and a J gene segment. Rearrangements were classified as productive when the CDR3 lacked stop codons and remained in frame with V and J, and all other rearrangements were classified as non-productive. CDR3 was defined by IMGT convention, running from the second conserved V-encoded cysteine to the conserved J-encoded phenylalanine. Sequences without an unambiguous match to a single V gene segment were excluded from the earlier analysis of approximately 600 of the donors. In an earlier analysis of approximately 590 of the donors, V segments were called functional above 56.7% productive rearrangements and were called segregating when the between-donor standard deviation exceeded 5%. A statistical classification framework was built for diagnosing cytomegalovirus status from the catalog of TCR beta chain sequences. In a later analysis, V and J genes were assigned by comparing TCR nucleotide sequences against IMGT/GENE-DB human TR gene sequences. Using the TCRdist pipeline, a later analysis assigned CDR3 sequences along with most-parsimonious VDJ recombination scenarios. In a later analysis, each TCR beta chain was defined by its CDR3 amino acid sequence together with its V-gene family, and reads lacking a unique V-gene family were excluded. To address suspected cross-contamination and a sequencing artifact, a later analysis removed 592 highly shared, low-generation-probability nucleotide sequences. For each public chain, a later analysis derived a clonal expansion index from normalized ranks of inferred template counts within each repertoire. In a later analysis, generation probabilities were computed with a VDJ recombination model fitted to out-of-frame rearrangements, and the resulting probabilities were checked against IGoR. In a later analysis, hypergeometric tests were used to score TCR-TCR, TCR-HLA and TCR-CMV co-occurrence, with a repertoire-size bias correction applied to TCR pairs. A later analysis estimated false discovery rates by permuting HLA or CMV assignments 20 times. In a later analysis, co-occurring TCRs were grouped using DBSCAN, and TCRdist sequence similarity was added for clustering within HLA-allele-positive subsets. Repertoires with fewer than 30,000 or more than 120,000 public chains, plus five repertoires with anomalous nucleotide sharing, were excluded from co-occurrence clustering. TCRdb's version of the immuneACCESS table is confined to in-frame rearrangements and falls short of the full clone set. An unresolved V gene accounts for under half of the shortfall where checked; the remainder is of unknown origin. V and J calls and clone size are given by that table; D and trimming were obtained from the DNA. The table for this sample lists some 150,000 clones; approximately 80% of them were counted only once. The leading ten clones occupy around 3.6% of the sample.

Sequencing was carried out using PBMCs. The rearranged segments are TRBV11-2 and TRBJ1-2, and TRBD1 matches 7 of the central bases. The sequence derives from a male donor in good health and CMV-seronegative. CDR3 reads: CASSLVNRGGVSGYGYTF. The nucleotide sequence reads as follows: TGTGCCAGCAGCTTAGTGAACAGGGGCGGAGTTAGTGGCTATGGCTACACCTTC.